This record looks at one TCR beta chain sequence and its context. These data belong to a study of blood T cell repertoires in COVID-19. Study-level background: Spain, Italy and the United States supplied samples that represented acute and convalescent COVID-19. The analysed material was cDNA or gDNA that came from T cells, B-cell-depleted T cells, or PBMCs.

Sequencing used immunoSEQ multiplex PCR; TCRdb keeps in-frame clones, though not all of them. The data contain 55,000 or so clones, about four fifths of them seen just once; the ten biggest clones take up about 6.4%. The CDR3 is made up of 17 amino acids. Trimming pared 1 base from V and 6 bases from J, leaving 19 bases between. Germline-derived CDR1 and CDR2 are LGHNA and YNFKEQ. The TCR was taken from a human donor in a cohort sampled during active or convalescent COVID-19. The chain joins TRBV4-2 to TRBJ1-5; perhaps TRBD1 as D (6 bases). Source material: peripheral blood. CDR3 bases: TGTGCCAGCAGCCAAGCAGGGGAGGGATCCCCCAGTCAGCCCCAGCATTTT. It codes for CASSQAGEGSPSQPQHF.